In its sample, the clone carrying this TCR beta chain was seen many times. Its antigen is not identified. Patients were excluded because of uncontrolled infection, other autoimmune disease, pregnancy or lactation. Thyroid ultrasound and orbital computed tomography, with clinical symptoms and serum thyroxine and TRAb, informed diagnoses. The sample belongs to a study of T cells in Graves' hyperthyroidism and ophthalmopathy. Study-level results: Classification by a 13 V-J model distinguished ophthalmopathy from stable hyperthyroidism. Model predictions of ophthalmopathy came a median around 7.1 months before onset.

There were TCR beta CDR3 regions amplified from RNA transcripts. The HTBI primer set drove a first-round RT-PCR of the TCR CDR3. MiXCR was run by TCRdb on the multiplex PCR reads, yielding one entry per CDR3 protein. This table holds 500,000 to 600,000 distinct CDR3 sequences, 35% to 50% found once. CDR1 and CDR2 from the germline V gene are KGHDR and SFDVKD. V lost 4 bases, J lost 4 bases, and 4 bases stayed unmatched. The CDR3 extends over 14 amino acids. The receptor comes from an adult woman with Graves' disease, either hyperthyroidism or ophthalmopathy (not recorded which). The specimen was peripheral blood or thyroid tissue (not recorded which). This chain joins TRBV24-1 and TRBJ2-5; 8 bases are shared with TRBD2. CDR3 sequence (DNA): TGTGCCACCAGTGAAGCGCTAGCGGGAGAGACCCAGTACTTC. Translation gives CATSEALAGETQYF.